The rows below give T cell receptor beta chains drawn from one sample of a study of somatic mutations in cytotoxic T cells in rheumatoid arthritis. The table came from immunoSEQ multiplex PCR; TCRdb's copy has only in-frame clones and leaves some out. The data contain roughly 20,000 clones, approximately 71% of them seen just once; the ten biggest clones take up 18%. Sequencing input: CD8+ T cells sorted from blood. These receptor sequences come from an adult with rheumatoid arthritis. Both conserved end residues are part of each CDR3. A D gene is named only where the DNA matches it firmly. Clone size is not always given. Where it is, it says once, few, many or a class for expanded clones.

NA	TRBV7-3	TRBJ2-1	TRBD2	CASSVGGGLYNEQFF	TGTGCCAGCAGCGTCGGGGGGGGCCTCTACAATGAGCAGTTCTTC
NA	TRBV9	TRBJ2-7	NA	CASSPPESPYEQYF	TGTGCCAGCAGCCCTCCAGAGAGTCCCTACGAGCAGTACTTC
NA	TRBV2	TRBJ2-7	NA	CASSRGSTTYEQYF	TGTGCCAGCAGTCGCGGCAGTACAACCTACGAGCAGTACTTC
few	TRBV2	TRBJ1-5	NA	CASSEPPNQPQHF	TGTGCCAGCAGTGAGCCCCCTAATCAGCCCCAGCATTTT
once	TRBV7-3	TRBJ2-3	TRBD2	CASSSGGTDTQYF	TGTGCCAGCAGCTCGGGGGGAACAGATACGCAGTATTTT
NA	TRBV19	TRBJ2-3	NA	CATSRGTFTDTQYF	TGTGCCACCAGCCGTGGGACTTTCACAGATACGCAGTATTTT
few	TRBV4-3	TRBJ1-6	NA	CASSQGWGTANSPLHF	TGCGCCAGCAGCCAAGGTTGGGGTACGGCTAATTCACCCCTCCACTTT
NA	TRBV5-6	TRBJ2-7	NA	CASSSQGKSYEQYF	TGTGCCAGCAGCTCCCAGGGGAAGTCCTACGAGCAGTACTTC
NA	TRBV2	TRBJ2-5	TRBD1	CASRGQQETQYF	TGTGCCAGTAGGGGGCAACAAGAGACCCAGTACTTC
NA	TRBV6-1	TRBJ2-7	TRBD2	CASNLGGVEYEQYF	TGTGCCAGCAACCTTGGGGGGGTCGAGTACGAGCAGTACTTC
NA	TRBV13	TRBJ1-6	TRBD1	CASSLGPTGGSSYNSPLHF	TGTGCCAGCAGCTTAGGCCCGACAGGGGGTAGCTCCTATAATTCACCCCTCCACTTT
NA	TRBV10-3	TRBJ2-7	TRBD1	CAMGTGGYEQYF	TGTGCCATGGGGACAGGGGGCTACGAGCAGTACTTC
NA	TRBV4-3	TRBJ2-7	NA	CASSLRGHEQYF	TGCGCCAGCAGCCTCCGGGGCCACGAGCAGTACTTC
NA	TRBV29-1	TRBJ1-1	TRBD1	CSVEGNRGQSGTEAFF	TGCAGCGTTGAAGGGAACAGGGGGCAATCGGGCACTGAAGCTTTCTTT
once	TRBV27	TRBJ1-5	NA	CASSLSQGTVQPQHF	TGTGCCAGCAGTTTATCACAGGGAACCGTTCAGCCCCAGCATTTT
NA	TRBV15	TRBJ1-3	NA	CATSRDLAQGPGNTIYF	TGTGCCACCAGCAGAGATCTAGCGCAGGGACCAGGAAACACCATATATTTT
once	TRBV5-8	TRBJ2-3	NA	CASSLGARGYTDTQYF	TGTGCCAGCAGCTTGGGGGCTAGAGGATACACAGATACGCAGTATTTT
NA	TRBV27	TRBJ1-4	NA	CASGGQGEKLFF	TGTGCCAGCGGGGGGCAGGGTGAAAAACTGTTTTTT
NA	TRBV10-2	TRBJ1-5	NA	CASSTGFISNQPQHF	TGCGCCAGCAGTACAGGGTTCATTAGCAATCAGCCCCAGCATTTT
NA	TRBV7-8	TRBJ1-4	NA	CASSLAARLNEKLFF	TGTGCCAGCAGCTTAGCGGCCAGACTTAATGAAAAACTGTTTTTT
NA	TRBV7-8	TRBJ2-5	NA	CASSTGPGETQYF	TGTGCCAGCAGCACCGGGCCCGGGGAGACCCAGTACTTC
NA	TRBV4-2	TRBJ2-7	NA	CASSPSANLVYYEQYF	TGTGCCAGCAGCCCCTCCGCGAACTTAGTTTACTACGAGCAGTACTTC
NA	TRBV19	TRBJ2-2	TRBD1	CASTPSQGQGTGELFF	TGTGCCAGTACCCCCTCACAAGGACAGGGCACCGGGGAGCTGTTTTTT
few	TRBV28	TRBJ1-5	NA	CASSPITALYQPQHF	TGTGCCAGCAGCCCCATCACGGCCTTGTATCAGCCCCAGCATTTT
NA	TRBV19	TRBJ1-5	NA	CATSPGQKNQPQHF	TGTGCCACGTCGCCGGGACAAAAGAATCAGCCCCAGCATTTT
NA	TRBV13	TRBJ1-5	NA	CASSLKGSNQPQHF	TGTGCCAGCAGCTTAAAGGGGAGCAATCAGCCCCAGCATTTT
few	TRBV19	TRBJ1-2	NA	CASSTGTRIYGYTF	TGTGCCAGTAGTACAGGGACCCGGATCTATGGCTACACCTTC
NA	TRBV6-5	TRBJ1-5	TRBD1	CASNPQGGFDQPQHF	TGTGCCAGCAACCCACAGGGGGGATTTGATCAGCCCCAGCATTTT
few	TRBV5-1	TRBJ2-1	TRBD2	CASSWPSGADEQFF	TGCGCCAGCAGCTGGCCTAGCGGGGCCGATGAGCAGTTCTTC
NA	TRBV7-9	TRBJ1-2	TRBD1	CASSRDRTRGYTF	TGTGCCAGCAGCCGGGACAGGACGAGAGGCTACACCTTC
medium-sized	TRBV7-7	TRBJ2-2	NA	CASSLGGGVGELFF	TGTGCCAGCAGCTTGGGTGGCGGGGTCGGGGAGCTGTTTTTT
NA	TRBV4-2	TRBJ2-1	TRBD1	CASSQELGTGAYNEQFF	TGTGCCAGCAGCCAAGAGCTGGGGACAGGGGCCTACAATGAGCAGTTCTTC
few	TRBV5-4	TRBJ1-3	TRBD1	CASSYRGGNTIYF	TGTGCCAGCAGCTACAGGGGGGGAAACACCATATATTTT
few	TRBV29-1	TRBJ2-1	TRBD2	CSVEASGGYNEQFF	TGCAGCGTTGAAGCTAGCGGGGGTTACAATGAGCAGTTCTTC
NA	TRBV16	TRBJ1-1	NA	CASSQPTVKTEAFF	TGTGCCAGCAGCCAACCGACAGTAAAGACTGAAGCTTTCTTT
NA	TRBV7-9	TRBJ2-3	TRBD2	CASSAPGTSYPDTQYF	TGTGCCAGCAGCGCCCCCGGGACTAGCTATCCAGATACGCAGTATTTT
NA	TRBV27	TRBJ2-1	NA	CASSSGMASYNEQFF	TGTGCCAGCAGTTCCGGGATGGCCTCCTACAATGAGCAGTTCTTC
NA	TRBV13	TRBJ1-2	NA	CASSYRGAYNYGYTF	TGTGCCAGCAGCTATCGGGGGGCCTATAACTATGGCTACACCTTC
NA	TRBV5-1	TRBJ1-1	NA	CASSLAVNRNTEAFF	TGCGCCAGCAGCTTGGCGGTAAATCGGAACACTGAAGCTTTCTTT
NA	TRBV19	TRBJ2-3	TRBD1	CASSIIGQGADTQYF	TGTGCCAGTAGTATAATAGGACAGGGTGCGGATACGCAGTATTTT
NA	TRBV2	TRBJ1-6	NA	CASSYQVWWSSYNSPLHF	TGTGCCAGCAGCTACCAGGTATGGTGGAGCTCCTATAATTCACCCCTCCACTTT
NA	TRBV19	TRBJ1-1	TRBD1	CASSIGYSRGQGSTEAFF	TGTGCCAGTAGTATAGGGTATAGCAGGGGGCAAGGGAGCACTGAAGCTTTCTTT
few	TRBV7-6	TRBJ1-3	TRBD1	CASSLQGGASGNTIYF	TGTGCCAGCAGCTTACAAGGGGGCGCTTCTGGAAACACCATATATTTT
NA	TRBV6-5	TRBJ2-1	TRBD1	CASNLQGAGNEQFF	TGTGCCAGCAACTTACAGGGGGCGGGCAATGAGCAGTTCTTC
few	TRBV2	TRBJ2-7	TRBD2	CASSDVSGYEQYF	TGTGCCAGCAGTGACGTTAGCGGGTACGAGCAGTACTTC
NA	TRBV6-5	TRBJ2-5	NA	CASSKSLNLWETQYF	TGTGCCAGCAGTAAAAGCCTCAACCTATGGGAGACCCAGTACTTC
NA	TRBV4-1	TRBJ1-1	NA	CASSPRGEGTEAFF	TGCGCCAGCAGCCCCAGGGGTGAGGGCACTGAAGCTTTCTTT
NA	TRBV28	TRBJ1-4	NA	CASSLRFTEKLFF	TGTGCCAGCAGTTTGAGGTTTACTGAAAAACTGTTTTTT
once	TRBV4-1	TRBJ2-6	NA	CASSQVASFSGANVLTF	TGCGCCAGCAGCCAAGTTGCCAGCTTCTCTGGGGCCAACGTCCTGACTTTC
few	TRBV5-5	TRBJ1-1	TRBD1	CASSLEIQGARVTEAFF	TGTGCCAGCAGCTTGGAAATACAGGGGGCTAGGGTCACTGAAGCTTTCTTT
NA	TRBV18	TRBJ1-2	NA	CASSPGDYGYTF	TGTGCCAGCTCACCAGGGGACTATGGCTACACCTTC
NA	TRBV5-1	TRBJ1-2	NA	CASRPPEDGYTF	TGCGCCAGCAGGCCCCCTGAGGATGGCTACACCTTC
NA	TRBV4-3	TRBJ1-2	TRBD1	CASSPDRAGRGGYTF	TGCGCCAGCAGCCCTGACAGGGCTGGAAGAGGCGGCTACACCTTC
NA	TRBV4-3	TRBJ1-1	TRBD1	CASSQDSQGADTEAFF	TGCGCCAGCAGCCAAGATTCCCAGGGGGCGGACACTGAAGCTTTCTTT
NA	TRBV7-9	TRBJ2-7	NA	CASSSPGRKRYF	TGCGCCAGCAGCTCGCCGGGACGGAAACGGTACTTC
NA	TRBV15	TRBJ1-6	NA	CATSREEEPNSPLHF	TGTGCCACCAGCAGAGAGGAAGAGCCCAATTCACCCCTCCACTTT
NA	TRBV28	TRBJ2-3	TRBD1	CASSLGTGKELDTQYF	TGTGCCAGCAGTTTGGGGACAGGGAAGGAACTTGATACGCAGTATTTT